This T cell receptor beta chain emerged from a study of blood T cell repertoires in COVID-19. For the study at large: Specimens from acute and convalescent COVID-19 originated in the United States, Italy and Spain.

This clone showed up just a few times. This CDR3 has 14 residues. V shed 0 bases and J shed 5 bases, with 5 bases lying between them. Germline V gives CDR1 SGHVS, CDR2 FNYEAQ. Per the authors' pipeline: From reference gene primer amplification, estimates of nucleated cell counts were derived. TCRdb keeps only in-frame clones here, not all; method: immunoSEQ multiplex PCR. For V, J and clone size, that table is used; D and trimming come from the DNA. The sample holds roughly 170,000 clones, approximately 84% seen once. J is TRBJ1-6 and V is TRBV7-6; perhaps TRBD1 as D (5 bases). The sequenced material came from peripheral blood. The receptor was isolated from a human donor in a cohort sampled during active COVID-19. CDR3 sequence reads: CASSLAGDNSPLHF. CDR3 nucleotides: TGTGCCAGCAGCTTAGCAGGGGATAATTCACCCCTCCACTTT.